A single sample is the source of the 16 T cell receptor beta chains below, sequenced in a study of T cell repertoires in cytomegalovirus infection. No antigens are known for them. TCRdb itself ran the reads through MiXCR, one entry per CDR3 protein. The table has some 350,000 distinct CDR3 sequences, just under 30% seen once; the top ten hold 15% to 25%. The sequencing here drew on cultured PBMCs, taken from culture after CMV antigen stimulation. The receptors come from a human donor in good health (CMV status not recorded). Some clones in this sample may be carry-over from other donors' samples.

This clonotype was counted only a few times. This chain uses TRBV6-5 with TRBJ1-2, with a tentative D call TRBD1 (5 bases). Germline loops: CDR1 MNHEY, CDR2 SVGAGI. Trimming took 0 bases from V and 8 from J, leaving 16 bases between them. This CDR3 region has 15 residues. DNA of the CDR3: TGTGCCAGCAGTTACTCTCGCGGGGCCCCGGGAGGCTACACCTTC. This codes for CASSYSRGAPGGYTF.

A few counts support this clonotype. The chain uses TRBV6-1 and TRBJ1-3, with D tentatively TRBD1 (6 bases). The V gene's germline CDR1 is MNHNS and CDR2 SASEGT. V was cut by 7 bases and J by 0 bases, with 13 bases left in between. The CDR3 totals 15 residues. DNA for the CDR3: TGTGCCAGCACCAAGCGGGACAACTCTGGAAACACCATATATTTT. Its protein is CASTKRDNSGNTIYF.

This clonotype was found a few times. The chain couples TRBV5-5 to TRBJ1-2; D call uncertain. Looked up from germline, CDR1 is SGHKS and CDR2 is YYEKEE (reference sequence). The CDR3 loop spans 14 amino acids. V was trimmed by 5 bases and J by 5 bases, leaving 16 bases between them. The CDR3 DNA reads TGTGCCAGCAGATCAGGCCTCTCGGAGTATGGCTACACCTTC. It codes for CASRSGLSEYGYTF.

The chain carries TRBV4-1 and TRBJ1-1, with D maybe TRBD1 (6 bases). Per germline, CDR1 MGHRA and CDR2 YSYEKL. Between the trimmed V and J ends, which lost 4 bases and 1 base, there was a span of 16 bases. The CDR3 covers 16 residues. CDR3 in DNA: TGCGCCAGCAGCCTCCCGAGGGGGGGCGGGAACACTGAAGCTTTCTTT. Protein sequence: CASSLPRGGGNTEAFF.

This sequence joins TRBV11-2 and TRBJ1-2; 7 bases fit TRBD1. Trimming cost V 5 bases and J 4 bases; bases outside gene matches: 10. Germline lookup yields CDR1 SGHAT and CDR2 FQNNGV. This CDR3 comprises 15 residues. As DNA, the CDR3 is TGTGCCAGCAGCCCCCTCTCTACAGGGGTCTATGGCTACACCTTC. It specifies CASSPLSTGVYGYTF.

The V and J genes are TRBV7-8 and TRBJ2-1, with D unresolved. This CDR3 is 12 amino acids long. Trimming took off 2 bases at V and 6 bases at J, with 5 bases between the two ends. Germline CDR1 reads SGHVS; CDR2 reads FQNEAQ. CDR3 sequence: CASSLLSNEQFF. The CDR3 DNA sequence: TGTGCCAGCAGCTTATTAAGCAATGAGCAGTTCTTC.

The chain joins TRBV10-3 to TRBJ2-2; no clear D gene. Looked up from germline, CDR1 is ENHRY and CDR2 is SYGVKD. Trimming removed 7 bases at V and 0 bases at J, with 9 bases between. The CDR3 contains 14 residues. The CDR3 spells CAIIAETNTGELFF. DNA of the CDR3: TGTGCCATCATTGCGGAGACGAACACCGGGGAGCTGTTTTTT.

This clonotype was observed a handful of times. V and J are TRBV7-9 and TRBJ1-5; tentatively, D is TRBD1 (6 bases). Trimming cost V 5 bases and J 2 bases, with 16 bases left between them. The V gene's germline CDR1 is SEHNR and CDR2 FQNEAQ (reference sequence). The CDR3 is 16 residues long. The CDR3 here is CASSLWDTQGNQPQHF. The CDR3 DNA is TGTGCCAGCAGCCTCTGGGACACTCAGGGCAATCAGCCCCAGCATTTT.

CDR3 region: CASSLLPASNQPQHF. The CDR3 nucleotides read TGTGCCAGCAGCTTACTCCCGGCCAGCAATCAGCCCCAGCATTTT. V is TRBV7-8 and J is TRBJ1-5; D is ambiguous. Per the germline V gene, CDR1 is SGHVS and CDR2 is FQNEAQ. V was pared by 2 bases and J by 1 base, with 9 bases between. This CDR3 region has 15 residues. The variable domain in full, with the rest retrieved from reference TRBV7-8 and TRBJ1-5, is GAGVSQSPRYKVAKRGQDVALRCDPISGHVSLFWYQQALGQGPEFLTYFQNEAQLDKSGLPSDRFFAERPEGSVSTLKIQRTQQEDSAVYLCASSLLPASNQPQHFGDGTRLSIL.

V is TRBV7-9 and J is TRBJ2-7, with D possibly called TRBD1 or TRBD2 (5 bases each). The CDR3 has 13 amino acids. V lost 2 bases to trimming and J lost 7 bases, with 12 bases between them. The germline CDR1 and CDR2 sequences are SEHNR and FQNEAQ (reference sequence). CDR3 sequence: CASSLLGTGEQYF. The CDR3 region has the DNA TGTGCCAGCAGCTTACTAGGGACCGGGGAGCAGTACTTC. Based on the CDR3 plus reference TRBV7-9 and TRBJ2-7, the full variable domain is DTGVSQNPRHKITKRGQNVTFRCDPISEHNRLYWYRQTLGQGPEFLTYFQNEAQLEKSRLLSDRFSAERPKGSFSTLEIQRTEQGDSAMYLCASSLLGTGEQYFGPGTRLTVT.

This clonotype was counted a few times. The chain links TRBV7-2 to TRBJ2-3; D unresolved. Trimming removed 2 bases from V and 1 base from J, with 13 bases in between. The CDR3 is 16 residues long. CDR1 is SGHTA and CDR2 is FQGNSA in the germline V gene. The CDR3, as DNA: TGTGCCAGCAGCTTATCTACAACCCCTGGCACAGATACGCAGTATTTT. Translation gives CASSLSTTPGTDTQYF.

V is TRBV7-2 and J is TRBJ2-7, with TRBD2 matching over 8 bases. Germline CDR1 is SGHTA and CDR2 is FQGNSA. The CDR3 contains 13 residues. Trimming took 11 bases from V and 1 from J; bases not matched to a gene: 7. CDR3 DNA sequence: TGTGCCGGTGGAGCGGGAGATTCCTACGAGCAGTACTTC. It encodes CAGGAGDSYEQYF.

V usage is TRBV3-1 and J usage is TRBJ2-1; 10 positions match TRBD2. The germline gives CDR1 LGHDT, CDR2 YNNKEL (reference sequence). V trimming: 5 bases; J trimming: 1 base; junction bases outside the gene matches: 5. There are 16 residues in the CDR3. The CDR3, as DNA: TGTGCCAGCAGCGTTACTAGCGGGGTGTCCTACAATGAGCAGTTCTTC. It translates to CASSVTSGVSYNEQFF.

In DNA form, the CDR3 reads TGTGCCAGCAGTGCGGACAGCCCGAGGAATGGCTACACCTTC. Translation gives CASSADSPRNGYTF. The chain employs TRBV2 and TRBJ1-2, with D possibly matching TRBD1 (6 bases). The germline gives CDR1 SNHLY, CDR2 FYNNEI. This CDR3 comprises 14 residues. V was pared by 4 bases and J by 6 bases, with 15 bases between.

The rearrangement uses TRBV19 and TRBJ1-1; possible D gene TRBD1, 5 bases. The germline gives CDR1 LNHDA, CDR2 SQIVND (reference sequence). CDR3 size: 15 residues. Deletions cut 3 bases from V and 4 bases from J, with 15 bases between. The CDR3 nucleotides read TGTGCCAGTAGTATCCAGGGAGGGGTTGGCACTGAAGCTTTCTTT. It codes for CASSIQGGVGTEAFF.

The rearrangement links TRBV20-1 to TRBJ2-7; possibly TRBD1 for D (5 bases). CDR1 and CDR2 from the germline V gene are DFQATT and SNEGSKA (reference sequence). This CDR3 region has 11 residues. Trimming took off 5 bases at V and 6 bases at J, with 11 bases between the two ends. The CDR3 DNA reads as TGCAGTGCTGGGCGTGGGGCCGAGCAGTACTTC. Its protein product is CSAGRGAEQYF.